The 11 T cell receptor beta chains in this list originate from one sample, sequenced in a study of T cell responses to AZD1222 COVID-19 vaccine. Generated by immunoSEQ multiplex PCR, the TCRdb table keeps only in-frame clones and is missing some. The table shows 90,000 to 100,000 clones, with 88% occurring only once. The source material was peripheral blood, sampled 28 days after the second AZD1222 dose. Receptors were obtained from an adult who received the AZD1222 COVID-19 vaccine.

The V gene is TRBV7-8, the J gene TRBJ1-6, with D possibly TRBD1 on 5 matching bases. Germline values: CDR1 SGHVS, CDR2 FQNEAQ. The CDR3 has 16 residues. Trimming removed 0 bases at V and 2 bases at J, with 8 bases between. The CDR3 reads CASSLARVPYNSPLHF. The DNA for the CDR3 is TGTGCCAGCAGCTTAGCCAGGGTACCCTATAATTCACCCCTCCACTTT.

In DNA, the CDR3 is TGTGCCAGCAGCCCGGCGGAACACACTGAAGCTTTCTTT. Translating gives CASSPAEHTEAFF. The J gene is TRBJ1-1, the V gene TRBV7-3; D gene unclear. The V gene's germline CDR1 is SGHTA and CDR2 FQGTGA. V was trimmed by 5 bases and J by 3 bases, leaving 10 bases between them. The length of the CDR3 is 13 residues.

The V gene is TRBV5-4, the J gene TRBJ1-1, with 7 bases lining up with TRBD1. Trimming at V came to 4 bases and at J to 6 bases, leaving 9 bases not matched to a gene. The CDR3 contains 14 residues. The germline V gene encodes CDR1 SGHNT and CDR2 YYREEE (reference sequence). CDR3 loop: CASSLQGFAAEAFF. The DNA for the CDR3 is TGTGCCAGCAGCCTACAGGGGTTTGCCGCTGAAGCTTTCTTT.

This chain connects TRBV13 to TRBJ1-1; weak D call: TRBD1 (5 bases). CDR3 length: 16 amino acids. Germline V gives CDR1 PRHDT, CDR2 FYEKMQ (reference sequence). Trimming pared 0 bases from V and 4 bases from J, leaving 15 bases between. The CDR3 nucleotides are TGTGCCAGCAGCTTAGGACAGTGGGGGGTGGGCACTGAAGCTTTCTTT. It specifies CASSLGQWGVGTEAFF.

The chain employs TRBV27 and TRBJ2-1; TRBD2 might be the D (6 bases). V gave up 4 bases and J gave up 1 base, with 17 bases separating them. The germline gives CDR1 MNHEY, CDR2 SMNVEV (reference sequence). The CDR3 extends over 17 amino acids. This chain's CDR3 is CASSYKAGIGSYNEQFF. For the CDR3, the DNA is TGTGCCAGCAGTTATAAGGCGGGGATTGGGTCCTACAATGAGCAGTTCTTC.

The chain couples TRBV7-9 to TRBJ1-6; D is uncertain. This CDR3 is built from 14 residues. Looked up from germline, CDR1 is SEHNR and CDR2 is FQNEAQ (reference sequence). The V gene lost 1 base and the J gene lost 10 bases, with 11 bases spanning the gap. CDR3 sequence: CASSLEVSGSPLHF. CDR3 sequence (DNA): TGTGCCAGCAGCTTAGAGGTCAGCGGGTCACCCCTCCACTTT.

The chain employs TRBV19 and TRBJ2-2; TRBD1 is a possible D gene (6 bases). V was pared by 5 bases and J by 4 bases, with 17 bases between. This CDR3 has 16 residues. Germline CDR1 is LNHDA and CDR2 is SQIVND (reference sequence). The DNA of the CDR3 is TGTGCCAGTAGTGGAATGCACAGGGAACTCACCGGGGAGCTGTTTTTT. Its translation: CASSGMHRELTGELFF.

V is TRBV19 and J is TRBJ1-5, with D possibly being TRBD1 (6 bases). The CDR3 runs to 17 residues. Germline lookup yields CDR1 LNHDA and CDR2 SQIVND (reference sequence). V was clipped by 1 base and J by 3 bases, with 16 bases between them. The CDR3 protein is CASSIAGRGVINQPQHF. As DNA, the CDR3 is TGTGCCAGTAGTATAGCCGGCAGGGGAGTTATCAATCAGCCCCAGCATTTT. Full variable domain (outside the CDR3, taken from reference TRBV19 and TRBJ1-5): DGGITQSPKYLFRKEGQNVTLSCEQNLNHDAMYWYRQDPGQGLRLIYYSQIVNDFQKGDIAEGYSVSREKKESFPLTVTSAQKNPTAFYLCASSIAGRGVINQPQHFGDGTRLSIL.

The chain links TRBV3-1 (or the pseudogene TRBV3-2) to TRBJ1-1, with D tentatively TRBD1 (5 bases). The germline CDR1 and CDR2 sequences are LGHDT and YNNKEL (reference sequence). The CDR3 has 16 residues. V lost 0 bases and J lost 4, with 15 bases in between. DNA for the CDR3: TGTGCCAGCAGCCAAGAACGGAGGGGCCGGGGCACTGAAGCTTTCTTT. This encodes CASSQERRGRGTEAFF.

CDR3 sequence reads: CASSRPGQGNYGYTF. DNA of the CDR3: TGTGCCAGCAGTAGACCGGGACAGGGAAACTATGGCTACACCTTC. The chain couples TRBV25-1 to TRBJ1-2, with 9 bases identical to TRBD1. Germline CDR1 and CDR2: MGHDK and SYGVNS. The length of the CDR3 is 15 residues. V lost 5 bases and J lost 2; bases outside the gene matches: 6.

This clone was counted a few times. The CDR3 protein is CASSPGSPGSPLHF. CDR3 DNA sequence: TGTGCCAGCAGCCCCGGGTCTCCGGGGTCACCCCTCCACTTT. The chain recombines TRBV28 with TRBJ1-6; D is ambiguous. The CDR3 is made up of 14 amino acids. With 6 bases removed from V and 10 bases from J, the gap between germline ends came to 16 bases. Per germline, CDR1 MDHEN and CDR2 SYDVKM.